Listed below are T cell receptor beta chains from one sample, sequenced in a study of OX40 agonist ivuxolimab in advanced cancers. Sequencing was performed with immunoSEQ multiplex PCR; in TCRdb, only in-frame clones are kept and a portion is missing. The sample contains tens of thousands of clones, around 86% of which appear only once. The sample here was CD4+ or CD8+ T cells sorted from blood, taken in a trial of the OX40 agonist ivuxolimab. These receptors originate from an adult with an advanced solid tumor such as melanoma, head and neck, liver or kidney cancer. Both conserved end residues are part of each CDR3. A D gene is named only where the DNA matches it firmly. Only part of the rows carry a size: once, few, many, or a class if the clone is expanded.

v_gene,j_gene,d_gene,abundance,CDR3nt,CDR3aa
TRBV11-2,TRBJ1-6,.,once,TGTGCCAGCAGCTACAGATCGGATAATTCACCCCTCCACTTT,CASSYRSDNSPLHF
TRBV5-6,TRBJ1-2,.,.,TGTGCCAGCAGCTTTCCGCAGGGCTATGGCTACACCTTC,CASSFPQGYGYTF
TRBV7-2,TRBJ2-2,TRBD2,.,TGTGCCAGCAGCTTAGAATTGGGACTAGGGCTTAACACCGGGGAGCTGTTTTTT,CASSLELGLGLNTGELFF
TRBV18,TRBJ2-3,.,.,TGTGCCAGCTCACCACCCCCCGGTGCGGGGAATACGCAGTATTTT,CASSPPPGAGNTQYF
TRBV14,TRBJ1-3,.,.,TGTGCCAGCAGCCAACCCGGGACCCCCCGGGGAAACACCATATATTTT,CASSQPGTPRGNTIYF
TRBV2,TRBJ2-7,.,many,TGTGCCAGCACAGACGAACAGGGAAGCTCCTACGAGCAGTACTTC,CASTDEQGSSYEQYF
TRBV6-1,TRBJ1-1,.,.,TGTGCCAGCAGCTGGACGGATCTGAACACTGAAGCTTTCTTT,CASSWTDLNTEAFF
TRBV15,TRBJ2-3,TRBD2,.,TGTGCCACCAGGCGGGGGACTAGCACAGATACGCAGTATTTT,CATRRGTSTDTQYF
TRBV16,TRBJ2-3,TRBD2,.,TGTGCCAGCAGCCCCTTAGCGGGGGGTTCGAAGAAGCGGAAAGATACGCAGTATTTT,CASSPLAGGSKKRKDTQYF
TRBV19,TRBJ2-6,.,.,TGTGCCAGTAGTAGGGGCTTTGGGGCCAACGTCCTGACTTTC,CASSRGFGANVLTF
TRBV18,TRBJ1-5,TRBD1,.,TGTGCCAGCTCACCCGGGACAGGGGAGCCCCAGCATTTT,CASSPGTGEPQHF
TRBV11-3,TRBJ1-3,.,.,TGTGCCAGCAGCTCAGGCGGGAACTCTGGAAACACCATATATTTT,CASSSGGNSGNTIYF
TRBV5-1,TRBJ2-3,.,.,TGCGCCAGCAGCGGGCAAGACCCTAGGAACGATCCGCAGTATTTT,CASSGQDPRNDPQYF
TRBV28,TRBJ1-5,.,.,TGTGCCAGCAGGGACAGCAAACAGCCCCAGCATTTT,CASRDSKQPQHF
TRBV2,TRBJ2-5,.,once,TGTGCCAGCAGTCTGAGGGAGACCCAGTACTTC,CASSLRETQYF
TRBV28,TRBJ2-4,.,.,TGTGCCAGCAGTCCTCCCCGGACGTACCGAGCCAAAAACATTCAGTACTTC,CASSPPRTYRAKNIQYF
TRBV2,TRBJ1-3,.,.,TGTACCAGCAGTACCCAGTCCGGAAACACCATATATTTT,CTSSTQSGNTIYF
TRBV29-1,TRBJ2-5,.,.,TGCAGCGTTGAAGTTAATTGGTGGAGTGAGACCCAGTACTTC,CSVEVNWWSETQYF
TRBV7-8,TRBJ2-2,.,few,TGTGCCAGCAGCTCCGGGGGTCTAACGGGAAGAACCGGGGAGCTGTTTTTT,CASSSGGLTGRTGELFF
TRBV6-5,TRBJ1-1,.,medium-sized,TGTGCCAGCAGTGGGGGCACTGAAGCTTTCTTT,CASSGGTEAFF
TRBV2,TRBJ1-2,TRBD1,.,TGTGCCAGCAGAGGAGGACAGGGTTGGTATGGCTACACCTTC,CASRGGQGWYGYTF
TRBV6-5,TRBJ2-3,TRBD2,.,TGTGCCAGCAGTCTTATGGGACTAGCGGGAGGGACGCAGTATTTT,CASSLMGLAGGTQYF